This TCR beta chain derives from a study of T cell responses to AZD1222 COVID-19 vaccine. Study-wide findings and caveats: A rise in Spike-specific TCR breadth and depth followed two AZD1222 doses. Distributed over spike, vaccine-associated CD4 TCRs predominated at 160-218 and 743-854.

Using immunoSEQ multiplex PCR, the repertoire was profiled, and TCRdb retains in-frame clones only, with some absent. In the table there are 50,000 to 70,000 clones, 86% of which are singletons. A remark on this clone: Its antigen is not known.

The V gene end was trimmed by 2 bases and the J gene end by 8 bases; junction bases not matched to a gene: 10. Germline assignment: CDR1 GTSNPN and CDR2 SVGIG (reference sequence). The CDR3 has 14 residues. The chain is built from TRBV30 and TRBJ1-2, with 8 bases aligning to TRBD1. The clonotype was recovered from an adult who received the AZD1222 COVID-19 vaccine. This material consisted of peripheral blood, taken 28 days after the second AZD1222 dose. CDR3 amino acids: CAWSYRQGPGGYTF. The DNA of the CDR3 is TGTGCCTGGAGTTACCGACAGGGGCCGGGCGGCTACACCTTC.